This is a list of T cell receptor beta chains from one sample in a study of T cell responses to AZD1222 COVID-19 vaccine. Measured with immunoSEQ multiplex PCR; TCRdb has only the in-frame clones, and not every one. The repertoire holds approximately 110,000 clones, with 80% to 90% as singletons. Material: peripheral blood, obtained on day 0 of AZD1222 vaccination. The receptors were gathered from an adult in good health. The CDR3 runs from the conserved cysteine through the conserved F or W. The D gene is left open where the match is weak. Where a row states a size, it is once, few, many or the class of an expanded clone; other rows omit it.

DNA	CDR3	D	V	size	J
TGTGCCAGCAGCTATTACAGGTTCTCCTACAATGAGCAGTTCTTC	CASSYYRFSYNEQFF	NA	TRBV11-1	NA	TRBJ2-1
TGTGCCAGCAGCCCGGGTCCCGGGGAAGCTTTCTTT	CASSPGPGEAFF	NA	TRBV3-1/TRBV3-2	NA	TRBJ1-1
TGTGCCACCTCTGAGAGAAAAAACATTCAGTACTTC	CATSERKNIQYF	NA	TRBV15	few	TRBJ2-4
TGTGCCAGCAGCGGACTCGGGCTAGCGGACACAGATACGCAGTATTTT	CASSGLGLADTDTQYF	TRBD2	TRBV2	NA	TRBJ2-3
TGTGCCAGCAGCAGTCCCATTGGGGGGGGTTCGGGGACCCAGTACTTC	CASSSPIGGGSGTQYF	TRBD2	TRBV11-2	NA	TRBJ2-5
TGTGCCAGCAAGGCGGGAGCTAGCACAGATACGCAGTATTTT	CASKAGASTDTQYF	TRBD2	TRBV2	NA	TRBJ2-3
TGTGCCAGCTCACCCTCACTAGCGGGAGGTCTGGACGAGCAGTACTTC	CASSPSLAGGLDEQYF	TRBD2	TRBV18	NA	TRBJ2-7
TGTGCCAGCAGTGATTTGGATAGTACAGATACGCAGTATTTT	CASSDLDSTDTQYF	NA	TRBV2	NA	TRBJ2-3
TGTGCCAGCAGCCAAGCGCCTGGGGGGGCTTTCTTT	CASSQAPGGAFF	NA	TRBV3-1/TRBV3-2	once	TRBJ1-1
TGCGCCAGCAGCTTGGGGGCCACACAAGAGACCCAGTACTTC	CASSLGATQETQYF	NA	TRBV5-1	NA	TRBJ2-5
TGTGCCAGCAGCCAACCCCTTAACCGGGGGGGACAGCCCCAGCATTTT	CASSQPLNRGGQPQHF	NA	TRBV4-2	NA	TRBJ1-5
TGTGCCAGCAGCCAAGATGTCAGGGGCTTCCCCTACGAGCAGTACTTC	CASSQDVRGFPYEQYF	NA	TRBV14	NA	TRBJ2-7
TGTGCCAGCAGTTTCCGGGACGGGAGGTATAATTCACCCCTCCACTTT	CASSFRDGRYNSPLHF	NA	TRBV27	few	TRBJ1-6
TGTGCCAGCATAACCTCTAGGGAGCTGAGGGGGAATGAGCAGTTCTTC	CASITSRELRGNEQFF	NA	TRBV7-9	NA	TRBJ2-1
TGTGCCAGCGACTCCGGACGATCTGCCAAAAACATTCAGTACTTC	CASDSGRSAKNIQYF	NA	TRBV2	NA	TRBJ2-4
TGCGCCAGCAGCTTCCTCGGCAATGAGCAGTTCTTC	CASSFLGNEQFF	NA	TRBV5-1	NA	TRBJ2-1
TGTGCCAGCAGTGAACCCCCGAACACTGAAGCTTTCTTT	CASSEPPNTEAFF	NA	TRBV2	once	TRBJ1-1
TGTGCCAGCAGTGCGCAGGTTCCAGATACGCAGTATTTT	CASSAQVPDTQYF	NA	TRBV28	NA	TRBJ2-3
TGTGCCAGCAGCGAAGGGGGGGCTAGCGGGAGTAATGAGCAGTTCTTC	CASSEGGASGSNEQFF	TRBD2	TRBV4-2	once	TRBJ2-1
TGTGCCAGCCGATTTGGGGGGCAAGATAGCAATCAGCCCCAGCATTTT	CASRFGGQDSNQPQHF	NA	TRBV27	NA	TRBJ1-5
TGCGCCAGCAGCCAAGATTCGGCAGCGGCGTACGAGCAGTACTTC	CASSQDSAAAYEQYF	NA	TRBV4-1	NA	TRBJ2-7
TGTGCCAGCACCGGGTCCGCTGTCCTGAACACTGAAGCTTTCTTT	CASTGSAVLNTEAFF	NA	TRBV6-5	NA	TRBJ1-1
TGCGCCAGCAGCTTGGATTTGACAGGGGGCGTTGGGGATACGCAGTATTTT	CASSLDLTGGVGDTQYF	TRBD1	TRBV5-1	NA	TRBJ2-3
TGTGCCAGCAGTTACAGGGGGCGCAATCAGCCCCAGCATTTT	CASSYRGRNQPQHF	TRBD1	TRBV6-5	NA	TRBJ1-5
TGTGCCAGTAGTCCACAGGGAGGGAGCGGTGGCTACACCTTC	CASSPQGGSGGYTF	NA	TRBV19	NA	TRBJ1-2
TGTGCCAGTAGTTCCCAGGGAGGAGGATCACCCCTCCACTTT	CASSSQGGGSPLHF	NA	TRBV19	NA	TRBJ1-6
TGTGCCAGCAGTGCGCCCGGGATACGGGCCAACGTCCTGACTTTC	CASSAPGIRANVLTF	NA	TRBV25-1	NA	TRBJ2-6
TGTGCCAGCAGTCCGGGCCATAACACTGAAGCTTTCTTT	CASSPGHNTEAFF	NA	TRBV28	NA	TRBJ1-1
TGTGCCAGCAGTGACTCAAGGTCGGACACAGATACGCAGTATTTT	CASSDSRSDTDTQYF	NA	TRBV6-4	NA	TRBJ2-3
TGTGCCAGCAGCTTAGTCGGTGAAGCTTTCTTT	CASSLVGEAFF	NA	TRBV7-6	once	TRBJ1-1
TGTGCCAGCAGTGGCAAAGGGACAGGGGGAGGCACTGAAGCTTTCTTT	CASSGKGTGGGTEAFF	TRBD1	TRBV6-4	NA	TRBJ1-1
TGTGCCAGCACACCTAACAGGGTTCCTGGGGCCAACGTCCTGACTTTC	CASTPNRVPGANVLTF	NA	TRBV27	NA	TRBJ2-6
TGTGCCAGCAGCGCCCGCCTCGCCCACGAGCAGTACTTC	CASSARLAHEQYF	NA	TRBV9	NA	TRBJ2-7
TGTGCCAGCAGCTTAGAAGGGGGGCCCGGAAACACCATATATTTT	CASSLEGGPGNTIYF	NA	TRBV7-2	NA	TRBJ1-3
TGTGCCAGCAGCTCCAGGGCCACGGGGAATTCACCCCTCCACTTT	CASSSRATGNSPLHF	NA	TRBV7-2	few	TRBJ1-6
TGTGCCACCAGCAGAGATGGGCAGGGGGCGGGGTACACCTTC	CATSRDGQGAGYTF	TRBD1	TRBV15	NA	TRBJ1-2
TGTGCCAGCAGGGAGGGGGGGAACACCGGGGAGCTGTTTTTT	CASREGGNTGELFF	NA	TRBV6-6	NA	TRBJ2-2
TGTGCCAGCAGCGCCGGGACTAGCGGGAGTAATGAGCAGTTCTTC	CASSAGTSGSNEQFF	TRBD2	TRBV9	NA	TRBJ2-1
TGTGCCAGCAGCTTAAACTTTGAGCAGTTCTTC	CASSLNFEQFF	NA	TRBV7-8	NA	TRBJ2-1
TGTGCCAGCAGCCCCACACCGTGGGGGGAAAGCTATGGCTACACCTTC	CASSPTPWGESYGYTF	NA	TRBV7-8	NA	TRBJ1-2
TGTGCCAGCAGCACCGGGGTGAACACTGAAGCTTTCTTT	CASSTGVNTEAFF	NA	TRBV11-2	NA	TRBJ1-1
TGTGCCAGCAGCTCAGGGCTGGGGGAGACCCAGTACTTC	CASSSGLGETQYF	NA	TRBV7-2	NA	TRBJ2-5
TGTGCCATCAGTGAGGGGGAGGGATCTAGGCAGCCCCAGCATTTT	CAISEGEGSRQPQHF	NA	TRBV10-3	NA	TRBJ1-5
TGTGCCAGCAGTTTAATGGGGGCAGGGGGAGACGAGCAGTACTTC	CASSLMGAGGDEQYF	TRBD1	TRBV28	NA	TRBJ2-7
TGCGCCAGCAGGTTAGCGGGGGGGCCCGCAGATACGCAGTATTTT	CASRLAGGPADTQYF	TRBD2	TRBV4-1	NA	TRBJ2-3
TGTGCCAGCAGGCGGACAGGGGACTACGAGCAGTACTTC	CASRRTGDYEQYF	TRBD1	TRBV6-5	NA	TRBJ2-7
TGTGCCAGCAGCCCCCCCCCAGCTAGCGGCTCCTACAATGAGCAGTTCTTC	CASSPPPASGSYNEQFF	TRBD2	TRBV4-2	NA	TRBJ2-1
TGCGCCAGCAGCAGCCCTCCGGGACACCAATACGAGCAGTACTTC	CASSSPPGHQYEQYF	NA	TRBV5-1	NA	TRBJ2-7
TGCAGTGCTAGTCTGCTAGCGGGATACGAGCAGTACTTC	CSASLLAGYEQYF	TRBD2	TRBV20-1	NA	TRBJ2-7
TGTGCCAGCAGCTTCGGTGGGTGGTCGGGGGCCGGTCAGCCCCAGCATTTT	CASSFGGWSGAGQPQHF	NA	TRBV7-2	NA	TRBJ1-5
TGCGCCAGCAGCTTGGGGTCGAAAGAAAAACTGTTTTTT	CASSLGSKEKLFF	NA	TRBV5-1	NA	TRBJ1-4
TGTGCCAGCAACCACAGGTACGATCAGCCCCAGCATTTT	CASNHRYDQPQHF	NA	TRBV6-5	NA	TRBJ1-5
TGTGCCAGCATAAGGACAGGCGTCACTGAAGCTTTCTTT	CASIRTGVTEAFF	TRBD1	TRBV2	NA	TRBJ1-1
TGCGCCAGCAGCTTGGTGGACAGGGCTGGTGGCTACACCTTC	CASSLVDRAGGYTF	TRBD1	TRBV5-1	NA	TRBJ1-2
TGTGCCAGCAGCCCAGTTCTCGGGTTAGAAAACACCATATATTTT	CASSPVLGLENTIYF	NA	TRBV7-9	NA	TRBJ1-3
TGCAGTGCTAGTGACAGGGGCTCTGGAAACACCATATATTTT	CSASDRGSGNTIYF	TRBD1	TRBV20-1	NA	TRBJ1-3
TGTGCTTTAAGCGAGCGTAGAACCTACGAGCAGTACTTC	CALSERRTYEQYF	NA	TRBV21-1	NA	TRBJ2-7
TGTGCCAGCAGTTACTCCTATAGTAATGAGCAGTTCTTC	CASSYSYSNEQFF	NA	TRBV6-2/TRBV6-3	NA	TRBJ2-1